Below are 5 T cell receptor beta chains sequenced from a single sample in a study of cytomegalovirus exposure and HLA in healthy donors. Assay: immunoSEQ multiplex PCR; the TCRdb copy retains only in-frame clones and omits some. This table holds some 98,000 clones, more than 85% found once. Sequencing input: PBMCs. The origin of the receptors is a man aged 18 to 30 in good health and CMV-seropositive.

The genes are TRBV4-3 and TRBJ1-1; D not certain. V was trimmed by 0 bases and J by 5 bases, leaving 10 bases between them. The CDR3 covers 14 residues. Germline loops: CDR1 LGHNA, CDR2 YSLEER. Written as DNA, the CDR3 is TGCGCCAGCAGCCAAGACCGGGTGAGGACTGAAGCTTTCTTT. It yields the protein CASSQDRVRTEAFF.

The rearrangement links TRBV7-3 to TRBJ2-7; TRBD2 might be the D (6 bases). V was pared by 2 bases and J by 0 bases, with 11 bases between. Germline V gene sequence: CDR1 SGHTA, CDR2 FQGTGA. The CDR3 sequence is 15 residues long. CDR3 DNA: TGTGCCAGCAGCTTACGGTCCGGGGGCTCCTACGAGCAGTACTTC. It is translated as CASSLRSGGSYEQYF.

The CDR3 region is CSVALQEYYEQYF. The CDR3 region has the DNA TGCAGCGTTGCTCTTCAGGAATATTACGAGCAGTACTTC. V is TRBV29-1 and J is TRBJ2-7; D is unresolved. V lost 4 bases and J 4 bases, leaving 14 bases between the germline ends. Germline CDR1 and CDR2: SQVTM and ANQGSEA. The CDR3 consists of 13 residues.

This clone showed up just a few times. The chain joins TRBV27 to TRBJ2-2; D unresolved. The CDR3 length is 13 residues. Germline CDR1 and CDR2: MNHEY and SMNVEV (reference sequence). V dropped 5 bases and J dropped 0 bases, with 4 bases sitting between them. DNA for the CDR3: TGTGCCAGCAGTCCGTCGAACACCGGGGAGCTGTTTTTT. Amino acids: CASSPSNTGELFF.

V is TRBV28 and J is TRBJ2-1, with 10 bases aligning to TRBD1. V dropped 10 bases and J dropped 7; count of bases not matched to a gene: 7. The CDR3 length is 13 residues. Germline loops: CDR1 MDHEN, CDR2 SYDVKM. This CDR3 reads CAIRGQGVNEQFF. DNA for the CDR3: TGTGCCATCCGCGGACAGGGGGTGAATGAGCAGTTCTTC. Together with reference TRBV28 and TRBJ2-1, the CDR3 gives the full variable domain: DVKVTQSSRYLVKRTGEKVFLECVQDMDHENMFWYRQDPGLGLRLIYFSYDVKMKEKGDIPEGYSVSREKKERFSLILESASTNQTSMYLCAIRGQGVNEQFFGPGTRLTVL.